The rows below give T cell receptor beta chains drawn from one sample of a study of vaccination and CD4 T cells after COVID-19. No antigen has been assigned to these receptors. From the PCR reads, TCRdb called clonotypes with MiXCR, one entry per CDR3 protein. Seen here are around 12,000 distinct CDR3 sequences, 76% observed once, and the top ten hold roughly 24%. Sequencing was carried out using CD4+ T cells from blood, cultured in vitro. The receptor set was obtained from a human donor who had recovered from COVID-19. Each CDR3 is given with its conserved first and last residue. The order of the fields is D gene, V gene, J gene, clone size, CDR3 length, CDR3 DNA, CDR3 protein. The D gene is left open where the match is weak. Clone sizes are given selectively: once, few, many, or a class where the clone is expanded.

-	TRBV30	TRBJ1-1	once	14	TGTGCCTGGAATACCGGGACATTGAACACTGAAGCTTTCTTT	CAWNTGTLNTEAFF
-	TRBV11-3	TRBJ2-2	large	14	TGTGCCAGCAGCTTTCAATTTCACACCGGGGAGCTGTTTTTT	CASSFQFHTGELFF
-	TRBV27	TRBJ2-3	-	11	TGTGCCAGCAGCCCTCCGGATACGCAGTATTTT	CASSPPDTQYF
-	TRBV10-1	TRBJ1-1	-	15	TGCGCCAGCAGTGAGTCGTCTATCGGGAACACTGAAGCTTTCTTT	CASSESSIGNTEAFF
TRBD1	TRBV20-1	TRBJ1-1	-	12	TGCAGTGCTCGACAGGGGAACACTGAAGCTTTCTTT	CSARQGNTEAFF
TRBD2	TRBV20-1	TRBJ2-1	-	15	TGCAGTGCTTGGCTAGCGGGGGCCCCGGGGAATGAGCAGTTCTTC	CSAWLAGAPGNEQFF
-	TRBV20-1	TRBJ2-3	few	14	TGCAGTGCCGGCCGGCTAGCAAAGGCAGATACGCAGTATTTT	CSAGRLAKADTQYF
TRBD1	TRBV18	TRBJ1-2	-	14	TGTGCCAGCTCACCCACAGGGGCCGACTATGGCTACACCTTC	CASSPTGADYGYTF
-	TRBV30	TRBJ1-1	-	13	TGTGCCTGGAGATCGGGACCCGTCACTGAAGCTTTCTTT	CAWRSGPVTEAFF
TRBD1	TRBV20-1	TRBJ1-5	once	15	TGCAGTGCTAAAAATACAGGGGGAGGCAATCAGCCCCAGCATTTT	CSAKNTGGGNQPQHF
TRBD2	TRBV7-2	TRBJ2-3	-	13	TGTGCCAGCAGCCTGACTAGCGAGGGTACGCAGTATTTT	CASSLTSEGTQYF
-	TRBV7-9	TRBJ1-5	-	16	TGTGCCAGCAGCTTAGGAACCGACAGATTCGGGGGGCCCCAGCATTTT	CASSLGTDRFGGPQHF
TRBD1	TRBV24-1	TRBJ1-5	-	16	TGTGCCACCAGTGATAGGACAGGGGAGAGGGATCAGCCCCAGCATTTT	CATSDRTGERDQPQHF
-	TRBV4-2	TRBJ2-7	-	13	TGTGCCAGCAGCCAATCCGACAGGCGCGAGCAGTACTTC	CASSQSDRREQYF
TRBD1	TRBV27	TRBJ1-1	-	18	TGTGCCAGCAGTTTATCAGCCGGGACAGGGGACATATACGCTGAAGCTTTCTTT	CASSLSAGTGDIYAEAFF
TRBD2	TRBV28	TRBJ2-6	-	17	TGTGCCAGCAGGAGCGGGGTCCCCTCCTCTGGGGCCAACGTCCTGACTTTC	CASRSGVPSSGANVLTF
-	TRBV20-1	TRBJ1-5	-	15	TGCAGTGCTGGGGGCCTCCAGATAAACAATCAGCCCCAGCATTTT	CSAGGLQINNQPQHF
-	TRBV7-6	TRBJ2-2	-	14	TGTGCCAGCAGCCCCCTAGCTATCCCCGGGGAGCTGTTTTTT	CASSPLAIPGELFF
-	TRBV7-9	TRBJ1-2	-	17	TGTGCCAGCAGCTTAGAAGGCAGAAGGATATCTAACTATGGCTACACCTTC	CASSLEGRRISNYGYTF
-	TRBV6-1	TRBJ1-5	-	17	TGTGCCAGCAGCGCCCCGAAGGGGCAGGGGCGGAATCAGCCCCAGCATTTT	CASSAPKGQGRNQPQHF
-	TRBV7-8	TRBJ2-7	-	14	TGTGCCAGCAGCTTAGGAGGACCCTCCTACGAGCAGTACTTC	CASSLGGPSYEQYF
-	TRBV7-2	TRBJ2-7	-	13	TGTGCCAGCAGCTTAGGAGTCTACTACGAGCAGTACTTC	CASSLGVYYEQYF
-	TRBV2	TRBJ2-7	-	14	TGTGCCAGCAGTGGAGAAGCGGGCGGTTACGAGCAGTACTTC	CASSGEAGGYEQYF
-	TRBV7-8	TRBJ1-1	-	15	TGTGCCAGCACCGAACAGGGTCTCCTGAACACTGAAGCTTTCTTT	CASTEQGLLNTEAFF
-	TRBV15	TRBJ1-2	few	15	TGTGCCACCAGCAGAGGTGGGGCCTTAAACTATGGCTACACCTTC	CATSRGGALNYGYTF
-	TRBV20-1	TRBJ1-2	-	14	TGCAGTGCCGAACACGGGGCCTATAACTATGGCTACACCTTC	CSAEHGAYNYGYTF
-	TRBV18	TRBJ1-6	-	15	TGTGCCAGCTCACCACCGCAGGGAGGAGATTCACCCCTCCACTTT	CASSPPQGGDSPLHF